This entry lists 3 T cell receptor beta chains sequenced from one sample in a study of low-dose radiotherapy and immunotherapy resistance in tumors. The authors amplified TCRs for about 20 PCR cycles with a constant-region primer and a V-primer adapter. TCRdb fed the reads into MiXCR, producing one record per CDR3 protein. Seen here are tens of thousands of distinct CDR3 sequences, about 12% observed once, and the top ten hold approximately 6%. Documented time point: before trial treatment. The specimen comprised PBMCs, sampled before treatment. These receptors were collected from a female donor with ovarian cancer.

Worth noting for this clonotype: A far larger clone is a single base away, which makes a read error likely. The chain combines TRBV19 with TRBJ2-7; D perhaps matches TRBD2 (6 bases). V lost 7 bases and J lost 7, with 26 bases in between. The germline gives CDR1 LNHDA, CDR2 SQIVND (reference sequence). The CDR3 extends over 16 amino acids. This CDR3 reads CASTLGTPPSYNEQYF. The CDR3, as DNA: TGTGCCAGTACCCTCGGGACTCCTCCTTCCTACAATGAGCAGTACTTC.

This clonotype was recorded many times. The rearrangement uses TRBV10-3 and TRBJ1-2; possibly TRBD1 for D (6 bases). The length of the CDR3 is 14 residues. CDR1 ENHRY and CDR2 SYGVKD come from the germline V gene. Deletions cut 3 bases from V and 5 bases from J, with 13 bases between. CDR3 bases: TGTGCCATCAGTGACGCAGGGGCATTTTATGGCTACACCTTC. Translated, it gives CAISDAGAFYGYTF.

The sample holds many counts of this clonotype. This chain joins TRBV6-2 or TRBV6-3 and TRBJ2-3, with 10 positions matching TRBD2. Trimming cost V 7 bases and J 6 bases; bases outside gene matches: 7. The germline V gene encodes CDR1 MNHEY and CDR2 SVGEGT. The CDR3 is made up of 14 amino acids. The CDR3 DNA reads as TGTGCCAGCACCCAGCGGGGGGGCGGGGATACGCAGTATTTT. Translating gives CASTQRGGGDTQYF.